The subject of this entry is one T cell receptor (beta chain). Its antigen is unknown. The table came from immunoSEQ multiplex PCR; TCRdb's copy has only in-frame clones and leaves some out. The repertoire consists of roughly 20,000 clones, with around nine tenths occurring once and the leading ten covering approximately 7%. This entry is derived from a study of PD-1 blockade in classical Hodgkin lymphoma. Study conclusions and caveats: The repertoire differences lack a defined cause, possibly disease activity or prior therapy. Relapsed/refractory patients reportedly had lower baseline diversity than newly diagnosed patients.

The CDR3 totals 13 residues. Germline V lookup: CDR1 MNHNS, CDR2 SASEGT. The V and J ends lost 3 bases and 1 base respectively, with 6 bases between them. The time point here: newly diagnosed, previously untreated cHL patient sample. The CD8+ T cells came from thawed PBMCs through magnetic negative selection. Comparator PBMCs were from newly diagnosed, untreated classical Hodgkin lymphoma. The chain carries TRBV6-1 and TRBJ1-1; D is unresolved. The sequence derives from a human donor with classical Hodgkin lymphoma. The material sequenced was CD8+ T cells from blood. The CDR3 DNA is TGTGCCAGCAGTGAGAGGGAGAACACTGAAGCTTTCTTT. It specifies CASSERENTEAFF.